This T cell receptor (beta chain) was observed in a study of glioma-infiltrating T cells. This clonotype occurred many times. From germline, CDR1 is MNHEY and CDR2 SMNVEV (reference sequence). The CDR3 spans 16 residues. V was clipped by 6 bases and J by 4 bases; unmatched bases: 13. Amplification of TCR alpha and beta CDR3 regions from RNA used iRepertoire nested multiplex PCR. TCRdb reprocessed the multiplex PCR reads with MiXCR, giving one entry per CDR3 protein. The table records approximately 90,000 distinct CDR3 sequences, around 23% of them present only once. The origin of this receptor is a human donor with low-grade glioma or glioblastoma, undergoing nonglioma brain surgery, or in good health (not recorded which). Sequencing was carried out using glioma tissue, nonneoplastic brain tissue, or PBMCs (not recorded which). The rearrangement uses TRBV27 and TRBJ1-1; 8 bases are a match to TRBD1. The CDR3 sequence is CASRSVGAGGGTEAFF. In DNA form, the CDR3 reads TGTGCCAGCAGATCGGTTGGGGCAGGGGGCGGCACTGAAGCTTTCTTT.